This T cell receptor (beta chain) appears in the sequencing data of a study of blood T cell repertoires in COVID-19. Assignments of participants to cohorts depended upon their own reported clinical history. Two negative PCRs, clearance, or symptom resolution were required of recovered Cohort 3 donors. Sequenced by immunoSEQ multiplex PCR; TCRdb stores in-frame clones only, minus some. The sample contains about 160,000 clones, 80% of which appear only once. Material for sequencing was PBMCs or T cells enriched from blood (not recorded which). This TCR came from a woman aged 60-75 years who had recovered from COVID-19.

This CDR3 is CASSSTGGGGYTF. The CDR3 bases are TGCGCCAGCAGCTCAACAGGGGGCGGTGGCTACACCTTC. This chain connects TRBV5-1 to TRBJ1-2; TRBD1 matches 9 bases. Per the germline V gene, CDR1 is SGHRS and CDR2 is YFSETQ. After removal of 3 bases from V and 7 bases from J, the junction contained 4 bases not matched to a gene. This CDR3 is built from 13 residues. The full variable domain, its missing parts supplied by reference TRBV5-1 and TRBJ1-2, is KAGVTQTPRYLIKTRGQQVTLSCSPISGHRSVSWYQQTPGQGLQFLFEYFSETQRNKGNFPGRFSGRQFSNSRSEMNVSTLELGDSALYLCASSSTGGGGYTFGSGTRLTVV.